What follows is one T cell receptor beta chain and its context. There is no known antigen for this receptor. Base qualities are not provided; no much larger clone lies one nucleotide away. The sample comes from a study of T cells in Graves' hyperthyroidism and ophthalmopathy (dated by TCRdb to between 2017 and 2020). Describing the broader study: Peripheral blood was sampled at the time of initial diagnosis, prior to any treatment. TCR Vbeta CDR3 sequencing of fewer than 150 peripheral blood samples (over 40 ophthalmopathy, 75 hyperthyroidism and about 17 progressor patients) is reported in the paper. An independent validation cohort of about 19 hyperthyroidism patients and about 16 patients who later progressed to ophthalmopathy tested prospective prediction of ophthalmopathy. For training and testing, the 100 or so patients in the discovery cohort were randomly divided in a 7:3 ratio. Once sampling was done, hyperthyroidism patients were given methimazole at a starting dose of 30 mg daily, whereas ophthalmopathy patients were given high-dose intravenous methylprednisolone. To identify TCR V-J signatures that set the groups apart, the researchers used a discovery cohort of 90 to 100 patients, made up of about 44 with Graves' ophthalmopathy and 57 with stable Graves' hyperthyroidism. In about 6 Graves' hyperthyroidism patients, the study also compared T-cell repertoires from thyroid tissue with T-cell repertoires from blood.

General findings and caveats noted by the study authors: In validation, the model predicted progression to ophthalmopathy with 55% to 71% sensitivity and 72% to 75% specificity, a median of 6.5 months before onset. Most expanded thyroid clonotypes (frequency above 0.001) were also detected in blood, a finding suggesting that blood repertoires may reflect thyroid immune responses. In cross-validation, a model built on a 13 V-J signature told ophthalmopathy apart from stable hyperthyroidism with 85% to 90% sensitivity and roughly 81% specificity, and in testing the same model reached 80%/75%. No statistical method was used to set the sample size in advance, and investigators knew the group allocation.

Reading the germline V gene (reference sequence) gives CDR1 SEHNR and CDR2 FQNEAQ. Inclusive of the bounding cysteine and phenylalanine, the CDR3 is 13 residues long. Just the 39-base CDR3 DNA is kept, in frame starting at base 1. V loses 6 bases of germline sequence and J loses 8 bases, and the interval between the two ends is 14 bases. The TCR beta CDR3 regions were amplified from RNA transcripts. For the first round of RT-PCR on the TCR CDR3, the HTBI primer set was used together with the Qiagen OneStep RT-PCR kit. Libraries were constructed in a second round of multiplex PCR, after which size selection and purification were performed. Libraries were sequenced paired-end with 100 bp reads on an Illumina HiSeq2000. In the paper's pipeline: SOAPnuke was used to process the raw data, removing reads that contained adapters or uncalled bases, had a mean Phred below 15, or lacked an exact match to the constant primer or identifier. High-quality paired reads were merged using COPE v1.2.5, and each unique nucleotide sequence was defined as a clonotype. MiTCR v1.1 was used to align clonotypes to the IMGT TRBV, TRBD and TRBJ reference segments. Only V-J combinations with frequency above 0.0001, covering approximately 99% of repertoires, were analysed. A TCS score was defined as the ratio of F50 (clonal expansion) to E x V (chaos), with BLOSUM62-based TCRdist applied between CDR3 peptides within each V-J. Welch's t-statistics and random forest reduced roughly 500 V-J features to roughly 13, which were used in a naive Bayes classifier (R e1071). The Morisita-Horn index was used to measure how similar the thyroid and blood repertoires were. Starting from the raw public reads, TCRdb applied fastp trimming at Q25, assembled clones with MiXCR and retained in-frame beta chains. Each CDR3 protein gets just one entry, which takes the most common genes and DNA from the rows behind it. Clone size and V and J calls follow TCRdb, not the original study. Counted in this sample were nearly 750,000 distinct CDR3 sequences; approximately 36% of them appeared once. The ten largest account for less than 40% of the sample.

A patient counted as having stable Graves' hyperthyroidism if no progression to ophthalmopathy occurred over 18 months of follow-up. Hyperthyroidism patients were aged 18 to 65 years and newly diagnosed, with disease duration of less than 2 months. Any patient with an uncontrolled infection, another autoimmune disease, pregnancy or lactation was excluded. Diagnoses were based on clinical symptoms, serum thyroxine and TRAb, thyroid ultrasound and orbital computed tomography. PBMCs were separated from 10 ml of fresh peripheral blood using Ficoll-Paque density gradient centrifugation. Total RNA was extracted with Trizol reagent, and quality was checked on an Agilent 2100 Bioanalyzer.

The V and J genes are TRBV7-9 and TRBJ2-1, with no D gene named confidently. The sequenced material came from blood. This TCR came from a woman in her forties with Graves' hyperthyroidism. The CDR3 reads CASSPNPDYEQFF. In nucleotide form, the sequence is TGTGCCAGCAGTCCCAACCCCGACTATGAGCAGTTCTTC.